Each of the 25 T cell receptor beta chains below was sequenced from the same sample in a study of CD8+CD57+ T cells in acquired aplastic anemia. TCR beta VDJ and CDR3 were profiled, and genomic DNA was the template. Each CDR3 protein gets one entry after TCRdb re-called the reads with MiXCR. The data hold about 220,000 distinct CDR3 sequences, with 34% observed a single time. Sequenced: sorted CD4+, CD8+, or CD8+CD57+ T cells (not recorded which) from PBMCs. These receptors all come from a human donor in good health, serving as a control.

This chain joins TRBV24-1 and TRBJ2-1, with 8 positions matching TRBD2. The germline CDR1 and CDR2 sequences are KGHDR and SFDVKD. The V and J ends lost 11 bases and 10 bases, in that order; junction bases with no gene match: 9. The CDR3 spans 12 residues. CDR3 DNA sequence: TGTGCCAGCAGCCCGGGGGGGCGGGAGCAGTTCTTC. Protein: CASSPGGREQFF.

As regards this clonotype: Because the CDR3's place on the DNA is in doubt, the DNA is left out and the CDR3 is given as listed by TCRdb. The chain links TRBV2 to TRBJ2-3; the table's D call, TRBD2, has no DNA check behind it. Germline V gene lookup returns CDR1 SNHLY and CDR2 FYNNEI. Both ends counted, the CDR3 spans 15 residues. CDR3 region: CACSASSGGTDTQYF.

The chain carries TRBV10-3 and TRBJ2-1, with a weak D call TRBD2 (6 bases). The CDR3 has 14 amino acids. Looked up from germline, CDR1 is ENHRY and CDR2 is SYGVKD. The V and J ends lost 5 bases and 4 bases respectively, with 12 bases between them. As DNA, the CDR3 is TGTGCCATCAGTACAGCCGGGAGTTACAATGAGCAGTTCTTC. Its translation is CAISTAGSYNEQFF.

A remark on this clonotype: A single base separates this from a much larger clone, so it may be a read error. V gene TRBV2 combines with J gene TRBJ2-6; TRBD1 matches at 9 bases. The germline CDR1 and CDR2 sequences are SNHLY and FYNNEI. This CDR3 is 16 amino acids long. The CDR3 sequence is CASSRDRVTGANVPTF. In DNA, the CDR3 is TGTGCCAGCAGCCGGGACAGGGTAACGGGGGCCAACGTCCCGACTTTC. Using reference TRBV2 and TRBJ2-6 for the parts outside the CDR3, the full variable domain is EPEVTQTPSHQVTQMGQEVILRCVPISNHLYFYWYRQILGQKVEFLVSFYNNEISEKSEIFDDQFSVERPDGSNFTLKIRSTKLEDSAMYFCASSRDRVTGANVPTFGAGSRLTVL.

Ten or more counts support this clonotype. This chain links TRBV20-1 with TRBJ2-3, with 9 bases that match TRBD1. Germline assignment: CDR1 DFQATT and CDR2 SNEGSKA (reference sequence). V trimming: 3 bases; J trimming: 2 bases; junction bases outside the gene matches: 6. CDR3 length: 15 residues. CDR3 DNA: TGCAGTGCTAGGTTATGGGACAGGGCCACAGATACGCAGTATTTT. Its protein product is CSARLWDRATDTQYF.

This clonotype came up many times. This chain joins TRBV20-1 and TRBJ2-7; the D gene is possibly TRBD2 (5 bases). Per germline, CDR1 DFQATT and CDR2 SNEGSKA (reference sequence). The germline V and J ends were trimmed by 3 bases and 2 bases, with 14 bases remaining between them. CDR3 length: 14 amino acids. CDR3: CSASGLNGAYEQYF. CDR3 sequence (DNA): TGCAGTGCTAGTGGCCTCAACGGGGCCTACGAGCAGTACTTC.

This clonotype was recorded many times. The chain has TRBV29-1 and TRBJ1-1, with unresolved D. Trimming left V 3 bases short and J 3 bases short, with 14 bases between. Germline values: CDR1 SQVTM, CDR2 ANQGSEA. The length of the CDR3 is 14 residues. CDR3 in DNA: TGCAGCGTTGATTATGTCTATCTGGACACTGAAGCTTTCTTT. It translates to CSVDYVYLDTEAFF.

For the CDR3, the DNA is TGTGCCAGCAGTTTAGGATCCGGTTTGAGCAATCAGCCCCAGCATTTT. Translated: CASSLGSGLSNQPQHF. V and J are TRBV12-3 or TRBV12-4 and TRBJ1-5; D uncertain. There are 16 residues in the CDR3. The V gene lost 1 base and the J gene lost 1 base, with 11 bases spanning the gap.

The table lists this clonotype with a few counts. The chain links TRBV6-2 or TRBV6-3 to TRBJ2-1, with 8 positions matching TRBD2. The germline V gene has CDR1 MNHEY and CDR2 SVGEGT. This CDR3 has 16 amino acids. J lost 3 bases, V lost 4 bases, and 8 bases had no gene match. CDR3 protein: CASSSGAGVGYNEQFF. The CDR3 DNA is TGTGCCAGCAGTTCGGGAGCGGGAGTGGGCTACAATGAGCAGTTCTTC.

The V gene is TRBV12-3 or TRBV12-4, the J gene TRBJ2-2, with D maybe TRBD1 (5 bases). Trimming took off 3 bases at V and 3 bases at J, with 11 bases between the two ends. The length of the CDR3 is 15 residues. CDR3 region: CASSFYLGDTGELFF. CDR3 nucleotide sequence: TGTGCCAGCAGTTTTTATCTAGGGGACACCGGGGAGCTGTTTTTT.

This clonotype showed up just a few times. This sequence joins TRBV5-6 and TRBJ1-1; 12 bases match TRBD1. The germline CDR1 and CDR2 sequences are SGHDT and YYEEEE. CDR3 length: 15 residues. The junction had 6 bases not matched to a gene; V was cut back by 4 bases and J by 5 bases. CDR3 nucleotide sequence: TGTGCCAGCAGCCTGAGGGACAGGGGGCGAACTGAAGCTTTCTTT. Protein sequence: CASSLRDRGRTEAFF.

The chain combines TRBV5-1 with TRBJ2-5, with D perhaps TRBD2 (6 bases). The CDR3 length is 13 residues. Trimming removed 3 bases at V and 4 bases at J, with 10 bases between. Germline V CDR1 and CDR2: SGHRS, YFSETQ. CDR3 amino acids: CASSSGLRETQYF. CDR3 nucleotide sequence: TGCGCCAGCAGCTCGGGACTCCGAGAGACCCAGTACTTC.

This clonotype has just a few counts. V usage is TRBV18 and J usage is TRBJ2-3; 9 bases match TRBD2. CDR1 and CDR2 from the germline V gene are KGHSH and LQKENI. The ends lost 1 base at V and 7 bases at J; junction bases unmatched: 9. CDR3 size: 16 residues. CDR3 protein: CASSPRSGGSMNTQYF. CDR3 sequence (DNA): TGTGCCAGCTCACCACGGAGCGGGGGGTCGATGAATACGCAGTATTTT. Full variable domain (rest looked up from reference TRBV18 and TRBJ2-3): NAGVMQNPRHLVRRRGQEARLRCSPMKGHSHVYWYRQLPEEGLKFMVYLQKENIIDESGMPKERFSAEFPKEGPSILRIQQVVRGDSAAYFCASSPRSGGSMNTQYFGPGTRLTVL.

The sample holds many counts of this clonotype. This sequence joins TRBV20-1 and TRBJ2-5; the D gene is possibly TRBD2 (7 bases). CDR3 length: 15 residues. V was cut by 6 bases and J by 3 bases, with 20 bases left in between. CDR1 and CDR2 from the germline V gene are DFQATT and SNEGSKA (reference sequence). The CDR3, as DNA: TGCAGTGCCATTGTGGGGGGGCGCGTAGAAGAGACCCAGTACTTC. Translation: CSAIVGGRVEETQYF.

This clonotype has more than one count but fewer than ten. The V gene is TRBV27, the J gene TRBJ1-2; D call uncertain. Trimming took off 0 bases at V and 2 bases at J, with 13 bases between the two ends. Germline V CDR1 and CDR2: MNHEY, SMNVEV (reference sequence). The CDR3 extends over 16 amino acids. CDR3 DNA sequence: TGTGCCAGCAGTTTATCGCTGTCGACACCCAACTATGGCTACACCTTC. Translating it yields CASSLSLSTPNYGYTF.

This clonotype was found a few times. J is TRBJ1-3 and V is TRBV2; a possible D gene is TRBD1 (5 bases). The CDR3 has 14 residues. Germline CDR1 and CDR2: SNHLY and FYNNEI. Trimming took 9 bases from V and 0 from J, leaving 12 bases between them. The CDR3 loop is CARGDGNSGNTIYF. The CDR3 region has the DNA TGTGCCAGGGGGGACGGGAACTCTGGAAACACCATATATTTT.

The sample holds many counts of this clonotype. The J gene is TRBJ1-2, the V gene TRBV7-8; a weak D match, TRBD1 (6 bases). In germline, CDR1 is SGHVS, CDR2 FQNEAQ. Between the trimmed V and J ends, which lost 1 base and 4 bases, there was a span of 7 bases. CDR3 size: 13 residues. Here the CDR3 DNA reads TGTGCCAGCAGCTTAGGACAGGTCTATGGCTACACCTTC. Translated, it gives CASSLGQVYGYTF.

This clonotype was seen many times. This rearrangement joins TRBV7-9 to TRBJ1-2, with D possibly being TRBD1 (5 bases). Germline CDR1 SEHNR, CDR2 FQNEAQ (reference sequence). V lost 5 bases to trimming and J lost 4 bases, with 14 bases between them. The CDR3 runs to 14 residues. CDR3 in DNA: TGTGCCAGCAGCGCAGGGCTGGGACTCTATGGCTACACCTTC. This gives the protein CASSAGLGLYGYTF. Full variable domain (remainder filled in from reference TRBV7-9 and TRBJ1-2): DTGVSQNPRHKITKRGQNVTFRCDPISEHNRLYWYRQTLGQGPEFLTYFQNEAQLEKSRLLSDRFSAERPKGSFSTLEIQRTEQGDSAMYLCASSAGLGLYGYTFGSGTRLTVV.

In its sample, this clonotype was seen many times. This chain joins TRBV15 and TRBJ2-3, with a tentative D call TRBD1 (6 bases). There are 13 residues in the CDR3. Germline CDR1 reads LNHNV; CDR2 reads YYDKDF (reference sequence). Trimming pared 0 bases from V and 11 bases from J, leaving 12 bases between. This CDR3 is CATSRDGTSMQYF. The CDR3 bases are TGTGCCACCAGCAGAGATGGGACAAGTATGCAGTATTTT.

The chain couples TRBV2 to TRBJ1-2; TRBD1 matches 7 bases. Trimming cost V 8 bases and J 4 bases; bases outside gene matches: 4. The CDR3 length is 12 residues. Germline-derived CDR1 and CDR2 are SNHLY and FYNNEI. CDR3 DNA: TGTGCCAGCGGGGGACAGACCTATGGCTACACCTTC. This gives the protein CASGGQTYGYTF.

This clonotype was observed a single time. Since a much larger clone is just one base distant, this may be a read error. The chain is built from TRBV2 and TRBJ1-2; TRBD1 agrees at 7 bases. The germline CDR1 and CDR2 sequences are SNHLY and FYNNEI. This CDR3 has 17 amino acids. After removal of 6 bases from V and 7 bases from J, the junction contained 20 bases not matched to a gene. The CDR3 region has the DNA TGTGCCAGCAGCCACCGGACAGGTACCCCACCTGCGCCTGGCTACACCTTC. Amino acid sequence: CASSHRTGTPPAPGYTF.

This clonotype was recorded many times. V is TRBV15 and J is TRBJ2-2; D is undetermined. The CDR3 covers 15 residues. V gave up 0 bases and J gave up 0 bases, with 5 bases separating them. CDR1 is LNHNV and CDR2 is YYDKDF in the germline V gene (reference sequence). CDR3 amino acids: CATSRDTPNTGELFF. DNA of the CDR3: TGTGCCACCAGCAGAGATACCCCGAACACCGGGGAGCTGTTTTTT.

The sample holds a few counts of this clonotype. The chain links TRBV5-1 to TRBJ1-5; TRBD1 might be the D (5 bases). Looked up from germline, CDR1 is SGHRS and CDR2 is YFSETQ. Between the trimmed V and J ends, which lost 1 base and 1 base, there was a span of 9 bases. This CDR3 spans 15 amino acids. CDR3 DNA: TGCGCCAGCAGCTTGTACGCAGGGAGCAATCAGCCCCAGCATTTT. Protein: CASSLYAGSNQPQHF.

Concerning this clonotype: The missing conserved phenylalanine or tryptophan at the end of this CDR3 makes a read error likely. This chain connects TRBV27 to TRBJ2-3; D gene ambiguous. CDR3 length equals 12 residues. V was pared by 3 bases and J by 5 bases, with 6 bases between. CDR1 MNHEY and CDR2 SMNVEV come from the germline V gene (reference sequence). CDR3 sequence: CASSLGGDTQYL. The CDR3 nucleotides are TGTGCCAGCAGTTTGGGCGGAGATACGCAGTATCTT.

The chain uses TRBV29-1 and TRBJ2-7; 7 bases fit TRBD2. The CDR3 is made up of 15 amino acids. The V gene end was trimmed by 7 bases and the J gene end by 2 bases; junction bases not matched to a gene: 14. CDR1 is SQVTM, CDR2 ANQGSEA, per germline. The CDR3 DNA reads as TGCAGCGCTAGGACCGGGGAGGGAGTGACCTACGAGCAGTACTTC. Amino acid sequence: CSARTGEGVTYEQYF.